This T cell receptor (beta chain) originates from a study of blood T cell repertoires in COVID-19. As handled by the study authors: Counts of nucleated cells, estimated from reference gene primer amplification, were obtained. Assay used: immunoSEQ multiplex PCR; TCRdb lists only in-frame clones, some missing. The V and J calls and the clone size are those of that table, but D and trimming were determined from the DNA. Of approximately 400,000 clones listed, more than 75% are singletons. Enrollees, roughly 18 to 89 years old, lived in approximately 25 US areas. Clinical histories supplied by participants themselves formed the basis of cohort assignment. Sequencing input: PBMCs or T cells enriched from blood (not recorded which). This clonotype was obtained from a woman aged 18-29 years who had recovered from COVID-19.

The CDR3 protein is CASSLAASTDTQYF. The CDR3 coding sequence is TGTGCCAGCAGCTTAGCGGCTAGCACAGATACGCAGTATTTT. The chain is built from TRBV7-2 and TRBJ2-3; D remains unclear. CDR3 length: 14 residues. V dropped 0 bases and J dropped 0 bases, with 4 bases sitting between them. CDR1 and CDR2 (germline): SGHTA, FQGNSA.